This TCR beta chain derives from a study of CD8 T cells in ankylosing spondylitis. This clonotype has at least ten counts. TCRdb reprocessed the 5' RACE reads with MiXCR, giving one entry per CDR3 protein. The top ten clones hold 7.8% of a sample with around 150,000 distinct CDR3 sequences, around 20% of them seen once. This CDR3 region has 13 residues. From germline, CDR1 is SNHLY and CDR2 FYNNEI. V was trimmed by 6 bases and J by 5 bases, leaving 13 bases between them. The chain is built from TRBV2 and TRBJ1-1; tentatively, D is TRBD1 (5 bases). The sequenced sample was blood, either unsorted or a sorted T cell fraction (not recorded which). The sequence was obtained from a male donor with ankylosing spondylitis or in good health (not recorded which). CDR3 sequence: CASRAGRGTEAFF. The CDR3 bases are TGTGCCAGCAGGGCAGGGCGCGGGACTGAAGCTTTCTTT.